This entry lists 25 T cell receptor beta chains sequenced from one sample in a study of blood T cell repertoires in COVID-19. Produced via immunoSEQ multiplex PCR; TCRdb's table is partial and in-frame only. Of 200,000 to 250,000 clones detected, about 86% appear once; the ten largest clones hold around 1.5%. The sample taken for sequencing was peripheral blood. These receptor sequences come from a man between 18 and 35 years old with active or convalescent COVID-19.

The chain uses TRBV28 and TRBJ1-2; D may be TRBD1 (5 bases). Germline V CDR1 and CDR2: MDHEN, SYDVKM. Trimming pared 2 bases from V and 4 bases from J, leaving 17 bases between. The CDR3 contains 16 residues. The CDR3 reads CASSLVGGAWGYGYTF. Written as DNA, the CDR3 is TGTGCCAGCAGTTTAGTGGGAGGGGCCTGGGGCTATGGCTACACCTTC.

V is TRBV5-1 and J is TRBJ1-1; D call uncertain. The CDR3 spans 15 residues. Trimming removed 1 base at V and 1 base at J, with 11 bases between. Germline assignment: CDR1 SGHRS and CDR2 YFSETQ. CDR3 in amino acids: CASSLYKEKNTEAFF. The CDR3 DNA is TGCGCCAGCAGCTTGTATAAGGAGAAGAACACTGAAGCTTTCTTT.

The chain uses TRBV7-9 and TRBJ1-1, with D perhaps TRBD1 (5 bases). The CDR3 runs 13 residues. Germline V gene lookup returns CDR1 SEHNR and CDR2 FQNEAQ (reference sequence). V was shortened by 5 bases and J by 4 bases, with 11 bases between the two germline ends. Written as DNA, the CDR3 is TGTGCCAGCAGCCCAGCGGGGGGCACTGAAGCTTTCTTT. This codes for CASSPAGGTEAFF.

The chain has TRBV6-5 and TRBJ2-7; TRBD1 matches 7 bases. J gave up 2 bases and V 10 bases, and 5 bases lay outside the gene matches. The CDR3 is 12 amino acids. Germline V gene sequence: CDR1 MNHEY, CDR2 SVGAGI. The CDR3 region is CATQGVTYEQYF. In DNA, the CDR3 is TGTGCCACCCAGGGGGTAACCTACGAGCAGTACTTC.

The chain uses TRBV2 and TRBJ1-1; D is perhaps TRBD1 (5 bases). Deletions cut 5 bases from V and 1 base from J, with 11 bases between. CDR1 is SNHLY, CDR2 FYNNEI, per germline. The length of the CDR3 is 14 residues. In DNA form, the CDR3 reads TGTGCCAGCAGTACCAGCGGGACGAACACTGAAGCTTTCTTT. Its protein is CASSTSGTNTEAFF.

This chain uses TRBV2 with TRBJ2-1; 11 bases match TRBD2. This CDR3 comprises 15 residues. Trimming removed 3 bases from V and 3 bases from J; junction bases left unmatched: 1. CDR1 and CDR2 (germline): SNHLY, FYNNEI. The CDR3 spells CASSETSGVYNEQFF. CDR3 coding DNA: TGTGCCAGCAGTGAGACTAGCGGGGTCTACAATGAGCAGTTCTTC. Complete variable domain (other parts from reference TRBV2 and TRBJ2-1): EPEVTQTPSHQVTQMGQEVILRCVPISNHLYFYWYRQILGQKVEFLVSFYNNEISEKSEIFDDQFSVERPDGSNFTLKIRSTKLEDSAMYFCASSETSGVYNEQFFGPGTRLTVL.

This CDR3 is CASALTESSYNEQFF. CDR3 nucleotide sequence: TGTGCCAGCGCGCTCACGGAGAGCTCCTACAATGAGCAGTTCTTC. The chain employs TRBV27 and TRBJ2-1; D unclear. V shed 8 bases and J shed 0 bases, with 14 bases lying between them. The germline CDR1 and CDR2 sequences are MNHEY and SMNVEV (reference sequence). This CDR3 comprises 15 residues.

The table lists this clone with a few counts. The chain recombines TRBV7-9 with TRBJ2-7, with D possibly matching TRBD1 (6 bases). Looked up from germline, CDR1 is SEHNR and CDR2 is FQNEAQ (reference sequence). The V end lost 3 bases, the J end lost 3 bases, and 18 bases lay between the germline ends. The length of the CDR3 is 16 residues. The chain's CDR3 is CASSFSTTGNNYEQYF. The CDR3 bases are TGTGCCAGCAGCTTCAGTACGACAGGAAATAACTACGAGCAGTACTTC.

The chain combines TRBV2 with TRBJ1-5, with 8 bases that match TRBD1. Germline values: CDR1 SNHLY, CDR2 FYNNEI. V dropped 6 bases and J dropped 6; count of bases not matched to a gene: 7. CDR3 length: 14 amino acids. The CDR3 protein is CASSATGAGQPQHF. Here the CDR3 DNA reads TGTGCCAGCAGCGCGACAGGGGCCGGTCAGCCCCAGCATTTT.

The chain has TRBV5-4 and TRBJ2-7, with D perhaps matching TRBD1 (6 bases). This CDR3 has 15 residues. V shed 5 bases and J shed 2 bases, with 17 bases lying between them. Germline CDR1 is SGHNT and CDR2 is YYREEE (reference sequence). For the CDR3, the DNA is TGTGCCAGCAGGGACCGGGCCCAGGGGACCTACGAGCAGTACTTC. This codes for CASRDRAQGTYEQYF.

As for this clone: At one end, the junction sequence differs from germline, possibly due to a read error. This chain links TRBV5-4 with TRBJ2-3; TRBD2 matches at 11 bases. The CDR3 spans 18 residues. Germline CDR1 and CDR2: SGHNT and YYREEE (reference sequence). The CDR3 region is CASSPVPELAGGTYTQYF. DNA for the CDR3: TGTGCCAGCAGCCCTGTGCCGGAGCTAGCGGGAGGCACATATACGCAGTATTTT.

V usage is TRBV25-1 and J usage is TRBJ1-2; D gene ambiguous. Trimming shortened V by 3 bases and J by 5 bases, and 7 bases separated the two germline ends. The CDR3 loop spans 12 amino acids. Germline V lookup: CDR1 MGHDK, CDR2 SYGVNS. CDR3 nucleotides: TGTGCCAGCAGTGACGGTGGTTATGGCTACACCTTC. Amino acids: CASSDGGYGYTF.

The chain has TRBV27 and TRBJ1-2, with D possibly being TRBD1 (6 bases). The CDR3 is 13 residues long. Germline V gene lookup returns CDR1 MNHEY and CDR2 SMNVEV (reference sequence). Trimming left V 2 bases short and J 8 bases short, with 12 bases between. The CDR3: CASSLMAGDGYTF. Here the CDR3 DNA reads TGTGCCAGCAGTTTAATGGCAGGGGACGGCTACACCTTC.

This clone has a single count. This sequence joins TRBV19 and TRBJ1-1; D unclear. Trimming stripped 1 base from V and 0 bases from J, with 12 bases between. The CDR3 has 16 residues. Germline V lookup: CDR1 LNHDA, CDR2 SQIVND (reference sequence). CDR3 coding DNA: TGTGCCAGTAGTATAGGGGCAAGTATCGTGAACACTGAAGCTTTCTTT. This codes for CASSIGASIVNTEAFF.

The chain recombines TRBV2 with TRBJ1-2, with D maybe TRBD1 (6 bases). This CDR3 spans 14 amino acids. V lost 0 bases to trimming and J lost 5 bases, with 10 bases between them. Germline CDR1 and CDR2: SNHLY and FYNNEI. This CDR3 reads CASSEATGRYGYTF. As DNA, the CDR3 is TGTGCCAGCAGTGAAGCAACAGGGCGATATGGCTACACCTTC.

This clone appeared a few times. This chain connects TRBV18 to TRBJ1-1; D not resolved. CDR1 and CDR2 from the germline V gene are KGHSH and LQKENI. Trimming left V 1 base short and J 3 bases short, with 6 bases between. The CDR3 is 13 residues long. The CDR3 is CASSPQRDTEAFF. CDR3 DNA: TGTGCCAGCTCACCACAGAGGGACACTGAAGCTTTCTTT. The complete variable domain, with remaining parts taken from reference TRBV18 and TRBJ1-1, reads NAGVMQNPRHLVRRRGQEARLRCSPMKGHSHVYWYRQLPEEGLKFMVYLQKENIIDESGMPKERFSAEFPKEGPSILRIQQVVRGDSAAYFCASSPQRDTEAFFGQGTRLTVV.

CDR3 in amino acids: CASSQDRGGGSYGYTF. CDR3 sequence (DNA): TGCGCCAGCAGCCAAGATCGGGGGGGTGGTTCCTATGGCTACACCTTC. The rearrangement links TRBV4-3 to TRBJ1-2; maybe TRBD1 (5 bases). The germline gives CDR1 LGHNA, CDR2 YSLEER. V shed 0 bases and J shed 4 bases, with 15 bases lying between them. The CDR3 totals 16 residues.

This chain connects TRBV5-6 to TRBJ2-7; no definite D call. CDR1 and CDR2 from the germline V gene are SGHDT and YYEEEE. The CDR3 covers 13 residues. The V end was cut by 4 bases, the J end by 5 bases, with 13 bases between. The DNA of the CDR3 is TGTGCCAGCAGCCGTCGTCGTCCGGACGAGCAGTACTTC. It codes for CASSRRRPDEQYF.

The V gene is TRBV7-2, the J gene TRBJ2-7; 7 nucleotides agree with TRBD2. Germline V gives CDR1 SGHTA, CDR2 FQGNSA. The CDR3 runs to 16 residues. After removal of 4 bases from V and 2 bases from J, the junction contained 11 bases not matched to a gene. CDR3 DNA: TGTGCCAGCAGCTCGGCGGGAATGGCGGGAGCCTACGAGCAGTACTTC. It codes for CASSSAGMAGAYEQYF.

The chain joins TRBV5-1 to TRBJ1-1; 9 bases are a match to TRBD1. Germline CDR1 and CDR2: SGHRS and YFSETQ. The CDR3 extends over 15 amino acids. V lost 4 bases to trimming and J lost 1 base; unmatched junction nucleotides: 5. In DNA form, the CDR3 reads TGCGCCAGCAGCCCGCTACAGGGGGCGAACACTGAAGCTTTCTTT. Encoded protein: CASSPLQGANTEAFF.

The chain couples TRBV4-2 to TRBJ2-3; D might be TRBD2 (5 bases). V was trimmed by 0 bases and J by 2 bases, leaving 21 bases between them. Germline V gives CDR1 LGHNA, CDR2 YNFKEQ. The length of the CDR3 is 19 residues. This chain's CDR3 is CASSQDFRRGAASTDTQYF. CDR3 sequence (DNA): TGTGCCAGCAGCCAAGATTTTCGCCGGGGAGCGGCCTCCACAGATACGCAGTATTTT.

This clone was seen just once. The chain joins TRBV6-2 or TRBV6-3 to TRBJ2-5; TRBD1 aligns across 7 bases. Germline V gene lookup returns CDR1 MNHEY and CDR2 SVGEGT. The V segment lost 0 bases and the J segment 0 bases; nucleotides outside the gene matches: 16. The CDR3 sequence is 20 residues long. CDR3: CASSYSILWDRGPYQETQYF. The CDR3 DNA follows: TGTGCCAGCAGTTACTCGATTTTATGGGACAGAGGTCCGTACCAAGAGACCCAGTACTTC.

The chain combines TRBV10-3 with TRBJ2-2; 11 bases align to TRBD2. From germline, CDR1 is ENHRY and CDR2 SYGVKD. The CDR3 loop spans 14 amino acids. J was trimmed by 2 bases and V by 8 bases; bases with no gene match: 1. The CDR3 reads CAIGTSGNTGELFF. CDR3 coding DNA: TGTGCCATCGGGACTAGCGGCAACACCGGGGAGCTGTTTTTT.

The gene calls are TRBV9 and TRBJ1-6; the D is unclear. The V end lost 3 bases, the J end lost 4 bases, and 11 bases lay between the germline ends. The CDR3 extends over 15 amino acids. CDR1 and CDR2 (germline): SGDLS, YYNGEE. The CDR3 DNA is TGTGCCAGCAGCGCCTCACAAGATTATAATTCACCCCTCCACTTT. Encoded protein: CASSASQDYNSPLHF.

The chain links TRBV6-5 to TRBJ1-5; no clear D gene. Trimming took off 7 bases at V and 5 bases at J, with 12 bases between the two ends. The CDR3 has 13 residues. CDR1 and CDR2 (germline): MNHEY, SVGAGI. The CDR3 bases are TGTGCCAGCACCCGACTGAGGGATCAGCCCCAGCATTTT. It yields the protein CASTRLRDQPQHF.